This T cell receptor beta chain was obtained from a study of TIL therapy for anti-PD-1-resistant metastatic lung cancer. Overall study: Half of patients were current or former smokers.

The time point is: pre-treatment sample, taken before nivolumab and TIL therapy. Adults with stage 4 NSCLC were enrolled in a phase I trial. Germline CDR1 SNHLY, CDR2 FYNNEI. The CDR3 extends over 12 amino acids. Trimming pared 7 bases from V and 2 bases from J, leaving 8 bases between. This clone was found once. The immunoSEQ assay was v3. Method: immunoSEQ multiplex PCR; TCRdb's copy keeps in-frame clones and lacks some. The sample has 54,000 or so clones, 73% seen once. The chain combines TRBV2 with TRBJ1-2; D call uncertain. The origin of this receptor is a person between 30 and 80 years old with non-small cell lung cancer. Here the sequenced sample was blood, taken at baseline. The DNA of the CDR3 is TGTGCCAGCACGGTGTCGAACTATGGCTACACCTTC. This sequence encodes CASTVSNYGYTF.